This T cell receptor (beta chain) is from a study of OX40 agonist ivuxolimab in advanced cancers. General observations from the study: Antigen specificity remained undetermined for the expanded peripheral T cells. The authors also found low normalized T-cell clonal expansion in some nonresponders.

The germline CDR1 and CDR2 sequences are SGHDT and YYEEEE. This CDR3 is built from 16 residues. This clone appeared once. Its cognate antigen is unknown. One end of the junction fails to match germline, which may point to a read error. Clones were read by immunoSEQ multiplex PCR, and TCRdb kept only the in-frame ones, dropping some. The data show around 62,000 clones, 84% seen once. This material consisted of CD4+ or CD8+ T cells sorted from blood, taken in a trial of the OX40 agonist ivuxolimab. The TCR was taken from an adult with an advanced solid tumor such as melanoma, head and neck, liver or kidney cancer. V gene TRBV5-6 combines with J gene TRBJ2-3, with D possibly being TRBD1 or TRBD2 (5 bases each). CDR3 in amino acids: CANSATGTTKQDTQYF. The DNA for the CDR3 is TGTGCCAACAGCGCTACCGGGACCACCAAGCAAGATACGCAGTATTTT.